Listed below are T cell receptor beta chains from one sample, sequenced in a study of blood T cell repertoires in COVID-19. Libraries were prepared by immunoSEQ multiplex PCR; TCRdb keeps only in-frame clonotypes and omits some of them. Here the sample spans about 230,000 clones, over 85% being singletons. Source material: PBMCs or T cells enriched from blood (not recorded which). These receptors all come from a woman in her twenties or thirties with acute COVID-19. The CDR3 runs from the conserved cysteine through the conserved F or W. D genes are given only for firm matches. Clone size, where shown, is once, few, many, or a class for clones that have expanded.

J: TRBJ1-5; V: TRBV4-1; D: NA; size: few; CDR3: CASSQERTGGGQPQHF; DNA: TGCGCCAGCAGCCAAGAGAGGACGGGGGGCGGTCAGCCCCAGCATTTT
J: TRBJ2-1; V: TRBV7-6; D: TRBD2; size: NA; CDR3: CASSVGTSFLSEQFF; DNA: TGTGCCAGCAGCGTAGGGACTAGTTTCCTTAGTGAGCAGTTCTTC
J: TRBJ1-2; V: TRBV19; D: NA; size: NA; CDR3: CASSTQGKGSYGYTF; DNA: TGTGCCAGTAGTACTCAGGGGAAGGGTAGCTATGGCTACACCTTC
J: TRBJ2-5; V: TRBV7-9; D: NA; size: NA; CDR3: CASTRGEAETQYF; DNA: TGTGCCAGCACCAGGGGGGAAGCGGAGACCCAGTACTTC
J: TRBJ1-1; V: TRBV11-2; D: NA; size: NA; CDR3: CASKFERHTEAFF; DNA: TGTGCCAGCAAGTTCGAGCGGCACACTGAAGCTTTCTTT
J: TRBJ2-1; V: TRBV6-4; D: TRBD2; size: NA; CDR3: CASSVRGGYNEQFF; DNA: TGTGCCAGCAGCGTCCGGGGGGGGTACAATGAGCAGTTCTTC
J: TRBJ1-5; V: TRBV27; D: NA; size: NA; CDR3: CASSPTGDNQPQHF; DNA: TGTGCCAGCAGTCCAACAGGCGACAATCAGCCCCAGCATTTT
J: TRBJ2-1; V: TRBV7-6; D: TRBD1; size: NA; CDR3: CASSLAGTVNEQFF; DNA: TGTGCCAGCAGCTTAGCCGGGACAGTCAATGAGCAGTTCTTC
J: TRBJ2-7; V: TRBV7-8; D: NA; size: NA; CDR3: CASSLVGESYEQYF; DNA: TGTGCCAGCAGCTTAGTTGGGGAGTCCTACGAGCAGTACTTC
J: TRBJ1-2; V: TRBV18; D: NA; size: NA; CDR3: CASSPQRVGYTF; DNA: TGTGCCAGCTCACCACAGAGGGTAGGCTACACCTTC
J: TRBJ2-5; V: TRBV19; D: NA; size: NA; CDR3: CASSNHGTLQETQYF; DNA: TGTGCCAGTAGTAACCACGGGACACTCCAAGAGACCCAGTACTTC
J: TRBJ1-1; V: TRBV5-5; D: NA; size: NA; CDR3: CASQRNDRTEAFF; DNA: TGTGCCAGCCAAAGGAACGACAGGACTGAAGCTTTCTTT
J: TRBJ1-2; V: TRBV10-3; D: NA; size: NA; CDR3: CAIRPDSPNYGYTF; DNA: TGTGCCATCAGACCGGACAGCCCTAACTATGGCTACACCTTC
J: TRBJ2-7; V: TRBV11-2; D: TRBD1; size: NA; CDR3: CASSLDSTGAYEQYF; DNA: TGTGCCAGCAGCTTAGACTCGACAGGGGCCTACGAGCAGTACTTC
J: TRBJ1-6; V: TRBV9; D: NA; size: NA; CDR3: CASSSRESPLHF; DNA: TGTGCCAGCAGCAGCAGGGAATCACCCCTCCACTTT
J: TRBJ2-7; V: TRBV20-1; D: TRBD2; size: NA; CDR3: CSSVLAYEQYF; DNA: TGCAGTTCTGTACTAGCGTACGAGCAGTACTTC
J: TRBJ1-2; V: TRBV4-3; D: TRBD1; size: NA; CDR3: CASGQGTRNGYTF; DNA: TGCGCCAGCGGACAGGGTACAAGAAACGGCTACACCTTC
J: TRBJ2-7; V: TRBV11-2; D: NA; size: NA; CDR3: CASRQGTYEQYF; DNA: TGTGCCAGCAGGCAGGGAACCTACGAGCAGTACTTC
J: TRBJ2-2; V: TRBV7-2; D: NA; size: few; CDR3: CASSLDRALETGELFF; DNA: TGTGCCAGCAGCTTAGACAGGGCCCTGGAGACCGGGGAGCTGTTTTTT
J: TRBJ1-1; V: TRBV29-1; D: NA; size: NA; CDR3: CSARTNTEAFF; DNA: TGCAGCGCCCGAACTAACACTGAAGCTTTCTTT
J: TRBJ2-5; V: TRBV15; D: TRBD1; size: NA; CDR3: CATSRRILGTGGGETQYF; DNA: TGTGCCACCAGCAGAAGGATTTTGGGGACAGGGGGCGGAGAGACCCAGTACTTC
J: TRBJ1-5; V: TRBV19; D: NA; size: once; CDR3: CASSISQGNQPQHF; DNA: TGTGCCAGTAGTATCAGTCAGGGTAACCAGCCCCAGCATTTT
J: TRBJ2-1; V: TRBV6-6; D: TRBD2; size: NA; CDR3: CASSLGLAGRDEQFF; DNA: TGTGCCAGCAGTCTTGGACTAGCGGGGCGGGATGAGCAGTTCTTC
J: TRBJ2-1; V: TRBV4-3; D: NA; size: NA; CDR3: CASSQEYREGRGEQFF; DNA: TGCGCCAGCAGCCAAGAGTATAGGGAGGGCAGGGGTGAGCAGTTCTTC
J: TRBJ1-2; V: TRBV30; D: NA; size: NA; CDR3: CAVPLGRFVNYGYTF; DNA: TGTGCCGTCCCCCTAGGCAGATTCGTAAACTATGGCTACACCTTC
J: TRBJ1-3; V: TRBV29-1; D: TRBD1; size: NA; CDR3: CSAKDRANPGNTIYF; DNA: TGCAGCGCTAAGGACAGGGCGAACCCTGGAAACACCATATATTTT